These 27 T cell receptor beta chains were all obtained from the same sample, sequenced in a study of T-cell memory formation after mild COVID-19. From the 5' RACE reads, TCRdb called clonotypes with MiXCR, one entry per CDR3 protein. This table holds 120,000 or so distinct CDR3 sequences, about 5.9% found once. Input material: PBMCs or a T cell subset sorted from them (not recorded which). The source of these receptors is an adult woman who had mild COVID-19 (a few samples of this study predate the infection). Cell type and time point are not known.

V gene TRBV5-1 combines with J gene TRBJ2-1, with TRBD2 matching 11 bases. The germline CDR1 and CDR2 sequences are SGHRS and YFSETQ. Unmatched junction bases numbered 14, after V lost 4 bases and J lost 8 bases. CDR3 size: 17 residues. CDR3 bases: TGCGCCAGCAGCCCGACTAGCGGGGCCCTCATAGGCGATGAGCAGTTCTTC. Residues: CASSPTSGALIGDEQFF.

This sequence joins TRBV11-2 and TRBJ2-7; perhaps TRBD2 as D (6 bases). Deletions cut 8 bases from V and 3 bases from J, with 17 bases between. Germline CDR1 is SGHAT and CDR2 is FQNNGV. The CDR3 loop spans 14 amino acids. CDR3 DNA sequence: TGTGCCAGCCGATCCGCCACGACTAGCTACGAGCAGTACTTC. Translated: CASRSATTSYEQYF.

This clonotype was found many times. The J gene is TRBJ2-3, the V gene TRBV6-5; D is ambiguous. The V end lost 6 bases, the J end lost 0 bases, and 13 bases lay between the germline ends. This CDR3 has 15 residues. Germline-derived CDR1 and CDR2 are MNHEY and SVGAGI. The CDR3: CASSAAALSTDTQYF. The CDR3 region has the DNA TGTGCCAGCAGCGCAGCTGCCCTGAGCACAGATACGCAGTATTTT.

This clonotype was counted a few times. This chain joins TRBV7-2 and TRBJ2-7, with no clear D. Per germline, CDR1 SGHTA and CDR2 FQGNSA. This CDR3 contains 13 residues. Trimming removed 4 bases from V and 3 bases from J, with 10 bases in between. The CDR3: CASSSIGGYEQYF. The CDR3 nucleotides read TGTGCCAGCAGCTCTATTGGCGGCTACGAGCAGTACTTC.

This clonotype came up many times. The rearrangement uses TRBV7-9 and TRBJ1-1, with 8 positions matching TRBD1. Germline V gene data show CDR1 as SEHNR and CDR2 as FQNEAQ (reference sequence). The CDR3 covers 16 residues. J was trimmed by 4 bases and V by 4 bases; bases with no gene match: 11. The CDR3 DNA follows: TGTGCCAGCAGCTACAGGGGGGGGTCCCTGAGCACTGAAGCTTTCTTT. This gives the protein CASSYRGGSLSTEAFF.

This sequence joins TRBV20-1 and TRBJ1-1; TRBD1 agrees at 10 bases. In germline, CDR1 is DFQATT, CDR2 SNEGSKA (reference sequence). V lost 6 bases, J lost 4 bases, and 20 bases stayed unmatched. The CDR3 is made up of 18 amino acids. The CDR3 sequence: CSARKRRIETGGFTEAFF. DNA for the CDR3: TGCAGTGCCCGGAAAAGGCGTATCGAGACAGGGGGCTTCACTGAAGCTTTCTTT.

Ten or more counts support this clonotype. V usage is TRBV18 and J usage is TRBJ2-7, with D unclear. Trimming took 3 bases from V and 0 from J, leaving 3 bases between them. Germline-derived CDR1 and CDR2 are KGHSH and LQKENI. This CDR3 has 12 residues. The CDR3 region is CASSPSSYEQYF. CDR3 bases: TGTGCCAGCTCACCGAGCTCCTACGAGCAGTACTTC.

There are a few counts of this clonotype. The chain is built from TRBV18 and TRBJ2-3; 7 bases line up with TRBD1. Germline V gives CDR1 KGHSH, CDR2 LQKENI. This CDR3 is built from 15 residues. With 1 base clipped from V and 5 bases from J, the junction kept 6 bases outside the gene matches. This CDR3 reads CASSPQGAGGDTQYF. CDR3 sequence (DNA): TGTGCCAGCTCACCACAGGGGGCAGGTGGAGATACGCAGTATTTT.

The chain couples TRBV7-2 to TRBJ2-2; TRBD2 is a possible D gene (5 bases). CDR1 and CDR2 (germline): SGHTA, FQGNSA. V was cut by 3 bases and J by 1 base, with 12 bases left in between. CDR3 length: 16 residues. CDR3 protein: CASSFLVALNTGELFF. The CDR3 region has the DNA TGTGCCAGCAGCTTTCTTGTAGCGTTGAACACCGGGGAGCTGTTTTTT.

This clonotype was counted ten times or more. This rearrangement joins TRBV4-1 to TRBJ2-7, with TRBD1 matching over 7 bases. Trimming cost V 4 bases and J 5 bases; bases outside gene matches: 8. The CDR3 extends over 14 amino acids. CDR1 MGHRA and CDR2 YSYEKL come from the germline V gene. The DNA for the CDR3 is TGCGCCAGCAGCCCTTGGTCCACAGGGGACGAGCAGTACTTC. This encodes CASSPWSTGDEQYF.

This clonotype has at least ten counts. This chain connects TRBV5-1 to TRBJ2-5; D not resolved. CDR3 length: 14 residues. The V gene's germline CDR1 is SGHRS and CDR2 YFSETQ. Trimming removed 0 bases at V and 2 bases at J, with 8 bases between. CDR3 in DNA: TGCGCCAGCAGCTTGGCGGGTACTCAAGAGACCCAGTACTTC. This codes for CASSLAGTQETQYF.

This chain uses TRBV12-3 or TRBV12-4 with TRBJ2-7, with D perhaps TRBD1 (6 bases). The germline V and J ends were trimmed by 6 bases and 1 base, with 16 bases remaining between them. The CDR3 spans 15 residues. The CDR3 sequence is CASRSGTLRSYEQYF. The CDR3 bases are TGTGCCAGCAGGTCCGGGACACTCCGTTCCTACGAGCAGTACTTC.

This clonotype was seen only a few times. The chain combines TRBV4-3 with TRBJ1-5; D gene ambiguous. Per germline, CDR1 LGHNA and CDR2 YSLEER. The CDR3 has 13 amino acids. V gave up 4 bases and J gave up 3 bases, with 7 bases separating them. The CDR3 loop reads CASSLFVNQPQHF. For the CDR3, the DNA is TGCGCCAGCAGCCTTTTTGTCAATCAGCCCCAGCATTTT.

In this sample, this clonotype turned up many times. This CDR3 reads CASSTRGPETQYF. In nucleotides, the CDR3 is TGTGCCAGCAGCACCAGGGGGCCAGAGACCCAGTACTTC. The chain carries TRBV7-9 and TRBJ2-5; 8 positions match TRBD1. Germline lookup yields CDR1 SEHNR and CDR2 FQNEAQ (reference sequence). The CDR3 extends over 13 amino acids. V gave up 5 bases and J gave up 4 bases; unmatched junction bases: 3. Drawing the rest from reference TRBV7-9 and TRBJ2-5, the complete variable domain is DTGVSQNPRHKITKRGQNVTFRCDPISEHNRLYWYRQTLGQGPEFLTYFQNEAQLEKSRLLSDRFSAERPKGSFSTLEIQRTEQGDSAMYLCASSTRGPETQYFGPGTRLLVL.

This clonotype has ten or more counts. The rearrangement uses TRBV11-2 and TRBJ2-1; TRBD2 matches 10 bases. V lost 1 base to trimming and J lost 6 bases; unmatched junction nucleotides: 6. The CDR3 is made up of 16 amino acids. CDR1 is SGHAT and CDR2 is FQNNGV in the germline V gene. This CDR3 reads CASSLGSGGAFNEQFF. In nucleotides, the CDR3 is TGTGCCAGCAGCTTAGGGAGCGGGGGGGCCTTCAATGAGCAGTTCTTC.

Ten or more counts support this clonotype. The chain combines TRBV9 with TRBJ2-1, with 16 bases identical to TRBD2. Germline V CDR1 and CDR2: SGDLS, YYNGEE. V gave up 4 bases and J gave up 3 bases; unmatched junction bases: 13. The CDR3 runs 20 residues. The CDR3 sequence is CASSRSGAGLAGGLYNEQFF. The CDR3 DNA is TGTGCCAGCAGCCGTAGTGGAGCGGGACTAGCGGGAGGGCTCTACAATGAGCAGTTCTTC.

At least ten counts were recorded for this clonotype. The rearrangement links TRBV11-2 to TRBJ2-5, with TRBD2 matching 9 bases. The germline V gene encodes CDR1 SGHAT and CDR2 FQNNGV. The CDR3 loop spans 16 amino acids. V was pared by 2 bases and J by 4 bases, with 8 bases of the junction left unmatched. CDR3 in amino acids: CASSLISGSGGETQYF. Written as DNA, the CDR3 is TGTGCCAGCAGCTTAATTAGCGGGAGTGGTGGAGAGACCCAGTACTTC.

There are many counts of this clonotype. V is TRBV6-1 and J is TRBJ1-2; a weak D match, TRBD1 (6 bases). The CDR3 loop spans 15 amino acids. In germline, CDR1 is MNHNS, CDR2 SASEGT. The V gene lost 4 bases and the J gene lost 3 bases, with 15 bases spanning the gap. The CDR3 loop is CASSGRQARDYGYTF. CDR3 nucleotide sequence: TGTGCCAGCAGTGGTCGACAGGCCCGGGACTATGGCTACACCTTC.

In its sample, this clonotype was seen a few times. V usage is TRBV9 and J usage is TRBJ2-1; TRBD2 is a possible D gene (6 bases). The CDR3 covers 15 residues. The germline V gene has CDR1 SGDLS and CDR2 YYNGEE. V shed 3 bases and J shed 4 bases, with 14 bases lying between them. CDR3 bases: TGTGCCAGCAGCGCGTTCGCGGGGAGTTACAATGAGCAGTTCTTC. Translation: CASSAFAGSYNEQFF.

CDR3 DNA sequence: TGTGCTAGTGGTTTTAATCACGAGCAGTACTTC. It specifies CASGFNHEQYF. The chain uses TRBV12-5 and TRBJ2-7; no firm D call. CDR1 is LGHNT and CDR2 is FRNRAP in the germline V gene. Trimming pared 3 bases from V and 5 bases from J, leaving 5 bases between. The CDR3 runs 11 residues.

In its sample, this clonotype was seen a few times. The CDR3 coding sequence is TGCGCCAGCAGCTGGACAGGAGACACTGAAGCTTTCTTT. Protein sequence: CASSWTGDTEAFF. V usage is TRBV5-1 and J usage is TRBJ1-1, with TRBD1 matching over 7 bases. Trimming removed 3 bases from V and 3 bases from J; junction bases left unmatched: 2. This CDR3 contains 13 residues. From germline, CDR1 is SGHRS and CDR2 YFSETQ.

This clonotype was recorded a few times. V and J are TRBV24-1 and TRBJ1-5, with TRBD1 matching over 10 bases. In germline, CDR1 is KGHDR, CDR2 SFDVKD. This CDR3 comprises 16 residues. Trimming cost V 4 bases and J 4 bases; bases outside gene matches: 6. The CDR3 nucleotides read TGTGCCACCAGTGACCCGGGACAGGGGAGGAATCAGCCCCAGCATTTT. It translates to CATSDPGQGRNQPQHF.

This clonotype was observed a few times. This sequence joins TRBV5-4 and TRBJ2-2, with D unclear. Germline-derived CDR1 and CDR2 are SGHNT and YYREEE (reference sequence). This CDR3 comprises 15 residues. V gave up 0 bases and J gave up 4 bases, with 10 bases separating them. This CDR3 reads CASSLEFSSTGELFF. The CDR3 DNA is TGTGCCAGCAGCTTGGAATTTAGCTCCACCGGGGAGCTGTTTTTT.

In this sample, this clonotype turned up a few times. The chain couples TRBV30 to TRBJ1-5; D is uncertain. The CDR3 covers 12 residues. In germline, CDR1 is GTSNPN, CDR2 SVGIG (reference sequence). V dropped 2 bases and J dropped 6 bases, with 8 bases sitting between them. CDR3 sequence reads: CAWSNGPQPQHF. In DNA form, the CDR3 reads TGTGCCTGGAGTAATGGGCCTCAGCCCCAGCATTTT.

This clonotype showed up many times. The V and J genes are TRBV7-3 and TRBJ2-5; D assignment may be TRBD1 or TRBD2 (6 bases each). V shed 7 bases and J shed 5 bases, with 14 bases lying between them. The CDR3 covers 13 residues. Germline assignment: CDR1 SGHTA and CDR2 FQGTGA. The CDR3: CASNRGGQETQYF. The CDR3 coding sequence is TGTGCCAGCAACCGAGGGGGGCAGGAGACCCAGTACTTC.

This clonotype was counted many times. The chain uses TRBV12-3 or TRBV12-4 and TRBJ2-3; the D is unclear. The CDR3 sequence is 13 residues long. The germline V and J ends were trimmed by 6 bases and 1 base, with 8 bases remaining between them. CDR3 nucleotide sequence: TGTGCCAGCAGACGAGTGGGCACAGATACGCAGTATTTT. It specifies CASRRVGTDTQYF.

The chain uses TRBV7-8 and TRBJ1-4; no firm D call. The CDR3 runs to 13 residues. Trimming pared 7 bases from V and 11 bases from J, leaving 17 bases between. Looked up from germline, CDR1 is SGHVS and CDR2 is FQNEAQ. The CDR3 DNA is TGTGCCAGCACCCCCCCGCAGCCCGGGAAACTGTTTTTT. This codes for CASTPPQPGKLFF.